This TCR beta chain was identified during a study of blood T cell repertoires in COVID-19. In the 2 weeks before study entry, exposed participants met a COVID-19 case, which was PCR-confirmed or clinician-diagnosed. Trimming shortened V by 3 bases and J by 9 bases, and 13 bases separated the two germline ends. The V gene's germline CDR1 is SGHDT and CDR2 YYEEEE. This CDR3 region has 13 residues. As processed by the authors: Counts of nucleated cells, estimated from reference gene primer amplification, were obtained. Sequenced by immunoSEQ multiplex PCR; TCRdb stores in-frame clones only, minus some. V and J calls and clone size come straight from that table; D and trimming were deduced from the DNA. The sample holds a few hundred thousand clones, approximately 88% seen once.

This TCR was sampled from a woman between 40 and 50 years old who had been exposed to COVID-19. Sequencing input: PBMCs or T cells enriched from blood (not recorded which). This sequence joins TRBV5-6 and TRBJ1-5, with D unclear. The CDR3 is CASSSGRAWPQHF. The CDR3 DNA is TGTGCCAGCAGCTCGGGAAGGGCTTGGCCCCAGCATTTT.